This T cell receptor (beta chain) stems from a study of long-term antiretroviral therapy in people with HIV. As to this clone: Its specificity is unknown.

V shed 4 bases, J shed 3 bases, and the junction held 4 bases outside the gene matches. The germline V gene encodes CDR1 SGHTA and CDR2 FQGNSA. The length of the CDR3 is 14 residues. With survey level as its setting, the immunoSEQ assay was v3.0. Target depth was roughly 40,000-55,000 T-cell genomes per sample. The data were produced by immunoSEQ multiplex PCR, yet TCRdb's version contains in-frame clones alone and is incomplete. The table records about 30,000 clones, around nine tenths of them present only once. Findings and limits, study-wide: Regardless of time point, clones expanded before ART dominated the repertoire.

The source was unsorted PBMCs, collected 0.5 years after starting antiretroviral therapy. The clonotype was recovered from a young woman with HIV. The V gene is TRBV7-2, the J gene TRBJ1-2; 8 bases match TRBD1. This chain's CDR3 is CASSSGQGDYGYTF. DNA for the CDR3: TGTGCCAGCAGCTCAGGACAGGGCGACTATGGCTACACCTTC. Full variable domain (rest looked up from reference TRBV7-2 and TRBJ1-2): GAGVSQSPSNKVTEKGKDVELRCDPISGHTALYWYRQSLGQGLEFLIYFQGNSAPDKSGLPSDRFSAERTGGSVSTLTIQRTQQEDSAVYLCASSSGQGDYGYTFGSGTRLTVV.